The 29 T cell receptor beta chains below come from one sample, sequenced in a study of blood T cell repertoires in COVID-19 (dated by TCRdb to 2019 to 2021). The library relied on the immunoSEQ multiplex PCR assay. What TCRdb holds here is the immuneACCESS table cut down to in-frame rearrangements. Part of the clones is not present; checked against another copy, under half of the missing clones reflect an unresolved V gene, and the others are unexplained. For this sample the table gives approximately 180,000 clones, of which approximately 81% were detected only once. Together, the top ten hold 18% of the sample. The sample comprised peripheral blood. The receptors were gathered from a person between 65 and 80 years old with COVID-19, enrolled during active disease.

This clone appeared a single time. As DNA, the CDR3 is TGTGCCTGGAGCCCCCGGCGGGGGAACACTGAAGCTTTCTTT. Encoded protein: CAWSPRRGNTEAFF. The chain links TRBV30 to TRBJ1-1; D gene unclear. Germline CDR1 and CDR2: GTSNPN and SVGIG (reference sequence). The CDR3 is made up of 14 amino acids. Trimming removed 3 bases at V and 1 base at J, with 12 bases between.

In its sample, this clone was seen once. The chain combines TRBV3-1 (or the pseudogene TRBV3-2) with TRBJ2-1, with 11 bases matching TRBD2. Germline CDR1 is LGHDT and CDR2 is YNNKEL (reference sequence). Germline trimming cut 1 base from V and 9 bases from J; bases unmatched to any gene: 11. This CDR3 region has 17 residues. DNA for the CDR3: TGTGCCAGCAGCCAAGGGCTAGGGACTAGCGGTTTCCTTGAGCAGTTCTTC. Protein product: CASSQGLGTSGFLEQFF.

The V gene is TRBV11-1, the J gene TRBJ2-3; TRBD2 agrees at 12 bases. There are 16 residues in the CDR3. CDR1 is SGHAT and CDR2 is FQDESV in the germline V gene (reference sequence). With 2 bases clipped from V and 4 bases from J, the junction kept 4 bases outside the gene matches. The CDR3 is CASSLTSGRSADTQYF. The CDR3 coding sequence is TGTGCCAGCAGCTTAACTAGCGGGAGGTCAGCAGATACGCAGTATTTT.

The rearrangement uses TRBV7-9 and TRBJ1-5; D is ambiguous. Trimming stripped 4 bases from V and 5 bases from J, with 9 bases between. This CDR3 is 13 amino acids long. CDR1 SEHNR and CDR2 FQNEAQ come from the germline V gene (reference sequence). The CDR3 loop is CASSYAQHQPQHF. The DNA for the CDR3 is TGTGCCAGCAGCTATGCACAACATCAGCCCCAGCATTTT.

The chain joins TRBV5-1 to TRBJ1-4; 9 nucleotides line up with TRBD1. CDR1 and CDR2 from the germline V gene are SGHRS and YFSETQ. The CDR3 runs to 15 residues. Trimming at V came to 4 bases and at J to 0 bases, leaving 1 base not matched to a gene. The CDR3 spells CASSRTGATNEKLFF. The CDR3 DNA reads as TGCGCCAGCAGCAGGACAGGGGCAACTAATGAAAAACTGTTTTTT.

The J gene is TRBJ2-3, the V gene TRBV10-3, with 8 bases matching TRBD2. V lost 5 bases to trimming and J lost 4 bases; unmatched junction nucleotides: 5. This CDR3 region has 14 residues. Germline V gene lookup returns CDR1 ENHRY and CDR2 SYGVKD. As DNA, the CDR3 is TGTGCCATCAGTTTCGGGGGGGCATCAGATACGCAGTATTTT. This encodes CAISFGGASDTQYF.

J is TRBJ1-1 and V is TRBV28; 8 bases are shared with TRBD1. Germline loops: CDR1 MDHEN, CDR2 SYDVKM. The ends lost 8 bases at V and 5 bases at J; junction bases unmatched: 10. The CDR3 extends over 14 amino acids. For the CDR3, the DNA is TGTGCCAGCGGACGGACAGGGAGTAAAACTGAAGCTTTCTTT. Its protein product is CASGRTGSKTEAFF.

This clone was found many times. V is TRBV12-3 or TRBV12-4 and J is TRBJ2-7; maybe TRBD2 (6 bases). This CDR3 is built from 12 residues. Trimming stripped 6 bases from V and 2 bases from J, with 8 bases between. The CDR3 spells CASSGGPYEQYF. DNA for the CDR3: TGTGCCAGCAGCGGGGGTCCCTACGAGCAGTACTTC.

The chain has TRBV9 and TRBJ2-3; 13 bases map to TRBD2. The length of the CDR3 is 18 residues. Germline V gene lookup returns CDR1 SGDLS and CDR2 YYNGEE. V trimming: 3 bases; J trimming: 0 bases; junction bases outside the gene matches: 7. The chain's CDR3 is CASSDTSGGARSTDTQYF. CDR3 nucleotide sequence: TGTGCCAGCAGCGATACTAGCGGGGGGGCCCGTAGCACAGATACGCAGTATTTT.

This clone showed up just once. The CDR3 sequence is CASSSYGQGRNEQFF. CDR3 coding DNA: TGTGCCAGCAGTTCTTACGGACAGGGGCGGAATGAGCAGTTCTTC. The chain is built from TRBV28 and TRBJ2-1; the match to TRBD1 covers 9 bases. Germline loops: CDR1 MDHEN, CDR2 SYDVKM. This CDR3 has 15 residues. J was trimmed by 7 bases and V by 4 bases; bases with no gene match: 8.

V gene TRBV12-3 or TRBV12-4 combines with J gene TRBJ1-2; maybe TRBD1 (6 bases). This CDR3 comprises 13 residues. V was clipped by 5 bases and J by 3 bases, with 10 bases between them. CDR3 in amino acids: CASSQQGYYGYTF. The CDR3 DNA is TGTGCCAGCAGTCAACAGGGTTACTATGGCTACACCTTC.

For this clone: This could be a read error, since a much larger clone is one nucleotide away. The CDR3 DNA follows: TGTGCCAGCAGCTTAGACGGGAGCTCCTACGAGCAGTACTTC. This translates into CASSLDGSSYEQYF. J is TRBJ2-7 and V is TRBV7-2; D may be TRBD2 (6 bases). The CDR3 is made up of 14 amino acids. V was cut by 1 base and J by 0 bases, with 7 bases left in between. Germline V gene sequence: CDR1 SGHTA, CDR2 FQGNSA.

The chain couples TRBV5-4 to TRBJ2-1; 9 bases agree with TRBD2. This CDR3 is 15 amino acids long. From germline, CDR1 is SGHNT and CDR2 YYREEE (reference sequence). Germline trimming cut 4 bases from V and 1 base from J; bases unmatched to any gene: 3. The CDR3 coding sequence is TGTGCCAGCAGCGGCGGGGGGGCGTCCTACAATGAGCAGTTCTTC. It codes for CASSGGGASYNEQFF.

This clone was seen just once. The chain links TRBV12-3 or TRBV12-4 to TRBJ1-4, with D unclear. The CDR3 runs to 11 residues. V was pared by 7 bases and J by 7 bases, with 7 bases between. The CDR3 bases are TGTGCCAGCACCTCGGGTGAAAAACTGTTTTTT. It is translated as CASTSGEKLFF.

This chain uses TRBV7-9 with TRBJ1-5, with TRBD1 matching 7 bases. The V gene end was trimmed by 5 bases and the J gene end by 4 bases; junction bases not matched to a gene: 8. Per the germline V gene, CDR1 is SEHNR and CDR2 is FQNEAQ (reference sequence). The length of the CDR3 is 15 residues. This CDR3 reads CASSPGTALNQPQHF. As DNA, the CDR3 is TGTGCCAGCAGCCCGGGGACAGCGCTAAATCAGCCCCAGCATTTT. Full variable domain (rest looked up from reference TRBV7-9 and TRBJ1-5): DTGVSQNPRHKITKRGQNVTFRCDPISEHNRLYWYRQTLGQGPEFLTYFQNEAQLEKSRLLSDRFSAERPKGSFSTLEIQRTEQGDSAMYLCASSPGTALNQPQHFGDGTRLSIL.

The J gene is TRBJ1-2, the V gene TRBV15; maybe TRBD1 (6 bases). This CDR3 region has 13 residues. Germline assignment: CDR1 LNHNV and CDR2 YYDKDF (reference sequence). The V end was cut by 3 bases, the J end by 6 bases, with 11 bases between. CDR3 nucleotide sequence: TGTGCCACCAGCAGTGACAGGCTACATGGCTACACCTTC. Translating gives CATSSDRLHGYTF.

This clone showed up just a few times. The gene calls are TRBV6-1 and TRBJ1-5, with D tentatively TRBD1 (5 bases). The CDR3 loop spans 16 amino acids. Looked up from germline, CDR1 is MNHNS and CDR2 is SASEGT. Trimming pared 3 bases from V and 4 bases from J, leaving 16 bases between. CDR3: CASSDHKRRANQPQHF. In DNA form, the CDR3 reads TGTGCCAGCAGTGACCATAAGCGCAGGGCGAATCAGCCCCAGCATTTT.

V gene TRBV6-5 combines with J gene TRBJ2-7, with TRBD1 identical over 9 bases. V lost 1 base and J lost 3; bases outside the gene matches: 4. This CDR3 is built from 15 residues. CDR1 MNHEY and CDR2 SVGAGI come from the germline V gene. As DNA, the CDR3 is TGTGCCAGCAGTTACTGGATGGGACAGGGCTACGAGCAGTACTTC. This gives the protein CASSYWMGQGYEQYF.

The chain couples TRBV6-6 to TRBJ1-2; D perhaps matches TRBD1 (5 bases). Germline CDR1 is MNHNY and CDR2 is SVGAGI (reference sequence). This CDR3 is 13 amino acids long. V was shortened by 5 bases and J by 3 bases, with 10 bases between the two germline ends. CDR3 sequence reads: CASSKDMDYGYTF. CDR3 sequence (DNA): TGTGCCAGCAGTAAGGACATGGACTATGGCTACACCTTC.

The rearrangement joins TRBV30 to TRBJ1-1; TRBD1 might be the D (6 bases). V gave up 1 base and J gave up 1 base, with 13 bases separating them. The CDR3 covers 15 residues. Germline V gives CDR1 GTSNPN, CDR2 SVGIG (reference sequence). The CDR3 is CAWSDPPGENTEAFF. The CDR3 nucleotides are TGTGCCTGGAGTGACCCCCCAGGGGAGAACACTGAAGCTTTCTTT.

As concerns this clone: The identical CDR3 is also encoded by other nucleotide sequences in the sample. The CDR3 DNA is TGCAGTGCTAGTGATGCGGGACAGGGGGATCAAGAGACCCAGTACTTC. Amino acid sequence: CSASDAGQGDQETQYF. The chain recombines TRBV20-1 with TRBJ2-5, with 11 bases aligning to TRBD1. After removal of 3 bases from V and 2 bases from J, the junction contained 8 bases not matched to a gene. The CDR3 has 16 residues. Per germline, CDR1 DFQATT and CDR2 SNEGSKA (reference sequence).

This clone showed up many times. The chain carries TRBV27 and TRBJ2-7; 7 bases map to TRBD2. The V gene's germline CDR1 is MNHEY and CDR2 SMNVEV (reference sequence). CDR3 size: 14 residues. With 2 bases clipped from V and 5 bases from J, the junction kept 6 bases outside the gene matches. The CDR3 DNA reads as TGTGCCAGCAGTTTAGGCGGGAGCGTCAACGAGCAGTACTTC. Its protein is CASSLGGSVNEQYF.

J is TRBJ2-7 and V is TRBV27; tentative D call: TRBD2 (6 bases). Trimming stripped 6 bases from V and 0 bases from J, with 18 bases between. The germline V gene encodes CDR1 MNHEY and CDR2 SMNVEV (reference sequence). This CDR3 has 16 amino acids. DNA for the CDR3: TGTGCCAGCAGGCCCTTGGGGGACTGGAGCTCCTACGAGCAGTACTTC. Encoded protein: CASRPLGDWSSYEQYF.

V usage is TRBV10-3 and J usage is TRBJ2-5, with TRBD1 matching 8 bases. The trim removed 3 bases at V and 1 base at J, leaving 1 base unmatched. The CDR3 contains 14 residues. Germline values: CDR1 ENHRY, CDR2 SYGVKD. Written as DNA, the CDR3 is TGTGCCATCAGTGACAGGGGGCCCCAAGAGACCCAGTACTTC. Protein: CAISDRGPQETQYF.

This clone was picked up one time. The chain joins TRBV7-2 to TRBJ2-3; 9 bases match TRBD1. With 5 bases clipped from V and 9 bases from J, the junction kept 15 bases outside the gene matches. The CDR3 totals 16 residues. Germline CDR1 SGHTA, CDR2 FQGNSA. The CDR3 DNA follows: TGTGCCAGCAGCACTGGACAGGGGACGGCCAGGGGAACGCAGTATTTT. It codes for CASSTGQGTARGTQYF.

This clone was counted a few times. This chain uses TRBV4-1 with TRBJ2-7; 11 bases line up with TRBD2. The CDR3 consists of 15 residues. V shed 3 bases, J shed 5 bases, and the junction held 6 bases outside the gene matches. Germline CDR1 is MGHRA and CDR2 is YSYEKL. The CDR3 DNA is TGCGCCAGCAGCCAGCTTCGACTAGCGGGAAACGAGCAGTACTTC. Its translation: CASSQLRLAGNEQYF.

J is TRBJ2-7 and V is TRBV7-2; TRBD2 agrees at 7 bases. V trimming: 6 bases; J trimming: 1 base; junction bases outside the gene matches: 3. The CDR3 totals 13 residues. CDR1 and CDR2 from the germline V gene are SGHTA and FQGNSA. The CDR3, as DNA: TGTGCCAGCAGAACCGGGGGGTCCTACGAGCAGTACTTC. Amino acids: CASRTGGSYEQYF.

V and J are TRBV19 and TRBJ1-1; 7 bases align to TRBD1. The V gene end was trimmed by 7 bases and the J gene end by 4 bases; junction bases not matched to a gene: 15. The CDR3 spans 16 residues. The germline CDR1 and CDR2 sequences are LNHDA and SQIVND (reference sequence). The CDR3 region has the DNA TGTGCCAGTACCCGGACAGGCGGGTTGTCGAGCACTGAAGCTTTCTTT. As protein: CASTRTGGLSSTEAFF. Looking up the rest from reference TRBV19 and TRBJ1-1 gives the full variable domain: DGGITQSPKYLFRKEGQNVTLSCEQNLNHDAMYWYRQDPGQGLRLIYYSQIVNDFQKGDIAEGYSVSREKKESFPLTVTSAQKNPTAFYLCASTRTGGLSSTEAFFGQGTRLTVV.

This clone was detected once. The V and J genes are TRBV3-1 (or the pseudogene TRBV3-2) and TRBJ1-6; the match to TRBD1 covers 9 bases. J gave up 4 bases and V 4 bases, and 8 bases lay outside the gene matches. Germline V gene data show CDR1 as LGHDT and CDR2 as YNNKEL (reference sequence). The CDR3 totals 17 residues. The CDR3 is CASSRWTGDSYNSPLHF. CDR3 coding DNA: TGTGCCAGCAGCCGCTGGACAGGGGACTCGTATAATTCACCCCTCCACTTT.